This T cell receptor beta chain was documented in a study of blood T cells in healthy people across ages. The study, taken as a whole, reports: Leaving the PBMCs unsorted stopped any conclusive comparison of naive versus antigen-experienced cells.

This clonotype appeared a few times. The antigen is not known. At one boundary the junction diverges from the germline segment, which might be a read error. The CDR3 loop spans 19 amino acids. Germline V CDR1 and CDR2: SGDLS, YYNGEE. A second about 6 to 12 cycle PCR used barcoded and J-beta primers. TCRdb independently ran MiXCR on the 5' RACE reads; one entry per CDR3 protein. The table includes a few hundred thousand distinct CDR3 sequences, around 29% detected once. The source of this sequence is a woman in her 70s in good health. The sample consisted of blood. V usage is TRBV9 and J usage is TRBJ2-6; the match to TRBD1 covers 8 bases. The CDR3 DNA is TGTACCAGCAGCGTAGCCGCGGACAGGGCGTTTTCTGGGGCCAACGTCCTGACTTTC. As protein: CTSSVAADRAFSGANVLTF.